Listed here are 12 T cell receptor beta chains from one sample, sequenced in a study of cytomegalovirus exposure and HLA in healthy donors. The primer mix had 60 Vbeta and 13 Jbeta primers. Some clones are missing from TCRdb's copy, which holds only in-frame ones; the method was immunoSEQ multiplex PCR. Among roughly 150,000 clones listed, 65% to 80% were seen once. Material: PBMCs. These receptors were taken from a human donor in good health.

V gene TRBV7-3 combines with J gene TRBJ1-1; TRBD1 matches at 10 bases. This CDR3 has 14 residues. The germline V gene has CDR1 SGHTA and CDR2 FQGTGA. V shed 3 bases, J shed 5 bases, and the junction held 3 bases outside the gene matches. The CDR3 protein is CASSLTGGNTEAFF. The CDR3 DNA sequence: TGTGCCAGCAGCTTGACAGGGGGCAATACTGAAGCTTTCTTT. Based on the CDR3 plus reference TRBV7-3 and TRBJ1-1, the full variable domain is GAGVSQTPSNKVTEKGKYVELRCDPISGHTALYWYRQSLGQGPEFLIYFQGTGAADDSGLPNDRFFAVRPEGSVSTLKIQRTERGDSAVYLCASSLTGGNTEAFFGQGTRLTVV.

The V and J genes are TRBV10-1 and TRBJ2-3, with TRBD1 identical over 10 bases. In germline, CDR1 is WNHNN, CDR2 SYGVQD (reference sequence). This CDR3 spans 18 amino acids. The V segment lost 6 bases and the J segment 2 bases; nucleotides outside the gene matches: 14. This CDR3 is CASRAGTGAPVPTDTQYF. The CDR3 DNA is TGCGCCAGCAGAGCCGGGACAGGGGCCCCCGTCCCCACAGATACGCAGTATTTT.

The V gene is TRBV7-2, the J gene TRBJ2-5; TRBD2 matches at 7 bases. Germline loops: CDR1 SGHTA, CDR2 FQGNSA. This CDR3 is built from 15 residues. Unmatched junction bases numbered 3, after V lost 0 bases and J lost 2 bases. The CDR3 nucleotides read TGTGCCAGCAGCTTAGCGCCTAGCGGTCAAGAGACCCAGTACTTC. Its translation is CASSLAPSGQETQYF.

The chain uses TRBV7-6 and TRBJ2-1; perhaps TRBD2 as D (6 bases). Germline V gene lookup returns CDR1 SGHVS and CDR2 FNYEAQ. The CDR3 spans 16 residues. Trimming pared 7 bases from V and 4 bases from J, leaving 20 bases between. The CDR3 bases are TGTGCCAGCACCGGACTGGACTATCGATTATACAATGAGCAGTTCTTC. This sequence encodes CASTGLDYRLYNEQFF.

This rearrangement joins TRBV7-2 to TRBJ2-1, with 7 bases identical to TRBD1. The CDR3 is 15 residues long. CDR1 and CDR2 (germline): SGHTA, FQGNSA. The V segment lost 3 bases and the J segment 0 bases; nucleotides outside the gene matches: 2. The CDR3 bases are TGTGCCAGCAGCTTCTACAGGGGCTCCTACAATGAGCAGTTCTTC. It yields the protein CASSFYRGSYNEQFF.

This chain uses TRBV4-3 with TRBJ2-7, with 15 bases identical to TRBD2. Trimming took 1 base from V and 7 from J; bases not matched to a gene: 5. The V gene's germline CDR1 is LGHNA and CDR2 YSLEER. CDR3 length: 16 residues. CDR3 loop: CASSQGTSGRAREQYF. The CDR3 DNA sequence: TGCGCCAGCAGCCAAGGGACTAGCGGGAGGGCCCGGGAGCAGTACTTC.

This chain connects TRBV9 to TRBJ2-7; TRBD2 matches at 9 bases. The CDR3 runs to 12 residues. The junction had 2 bases not matched to a gene; V was cut back by 3 bases and J by 7 bases. CDR1 is SGDLS, CDR2 YYNGEE, per germline. In DNA form, the CDR3 reads TGTGCCAGCAGCGGGCTAGCGGGAGAGCAGTACTTC. It translates to CASSGLAGEQYF.

V and J are TRBV27 and TRBJ2-7, with 8 bases that match TRBD1. Trimming at V came to 0 bases and at J to 5 bases, leaving 3 bases not matched to a gene. Per the germline V gene, CDR1 is MNHEY and CDR2 is SMNVEV (reference sequence). The CDR3 covers 14 residues. In DNA form, the CDR3 reads TGTGCCAGCAGTTTATCGCAGGGGGCCGACGAGCAGTACTTC. Translating gives CASSLSQGADEQYF.

This clone was seen more than once but under ten times. This chain uses TRBV6-6 with TRBJ2-1; D is possibly TRBD2 (5 bases). Germline assignment: CDR1 MNHNY and CDR2 SVGAGI (reference sequence). This CDR3 comprises 14 residues. Trimming shortened V by 11 bases and J by 4 bases, and 18 bases separated the two germline ends. Written as DNA, the CDR3 is TGTGCCCGAACTAGTGGACCGCGGTACAATGAGCAGTTCTTC. Encoded protein: CARTSGPRYNEQFF.

This clone occurred a few times. This CDR3 is CASRSSSGPRYQETQYF. CDR3 bases: TGCGCCAGCAGATCCAGTTCGGGTCCTCGGTACCAAGAGACCCAGTACTTC. The genes are TRBV4-1 and TRBJ2-5; D gene unclear. The germline V gene has CDR1 MGHRA and CDR2 YSYEKL. The CDR3 has 17 residues. V was cut by 6 bases and J by 0 bases, with 20 bases left in between.

The CDR3 DNA reads as TGTGCCAGCTCACCGACAGCCGATGATCAGCCCCAGCATTTT. Encoded protein: CASSPTADDQPQHF. The chain is built from TRBV18 and TRBJ1-5; D might be TRBD1 (5 bases). The germline gives CDR1 KGHSH, CDR2 LQKENI. Trimming took off 3 bases at V and 5 bases at J, with 11 bases between the two ends. The CDR3 has 14 amino acids.

CDR3 loop: CASSLELAGISETQYF. The CDR3 region has the DNA TGCGCCAGCAGCTTGGAGCTCGCGGGAATATCGGAGACCCAGTACTTC. V gene TRBV5-1 combines with J gene TRBJ2-5; tentatively, D is TRBD2 (6 bases). The CDR3 is 16 residues long. CDR1 is SGHRS, CDR2 YFSETQ, per germline. The V gene lost 0 bases and the J gene lost 5 bases, with 17 bases spanning the gap.